One T cell receptor beta chain is described in this entry. What this receptor recognizes is not known. Per-nucleotide qualities are absent, and no much larger clonotype sits a single base away. This sample is drawn from a study of blood T cell repertoires in COVID-19 (dated by TCRdb to 2018 to 2020). Some background on the complete study: The collaborator samples originated in the United States, Italy and Spain and spanned the acute and convalescent phases of COVID-19. The prospective study material was composed of cDNA or gDNA derived from T cells, B-cell-depleted T cells, or PBMCs. Where available, HLA class I and class II types were taken from metadata supplied by the sample provider and were not determined by assay-based typing. The repertoires were made available in a free public database intended to serve as a resource for research on the immune response to SARS-CoV-2. Sample metadata almost always included a de-identified subject ID, COVID-19 status, age in years and sex. Deeply sampled blood TCRbeta repertoires from subjects exposed to, actively infected with, or recovered from COVID-19 were included in the dataset. The samples were drawn from two sources: the first 160 participants of the ongoing ImmuneRACE study, and fewer than 1,500 subjects contributed by 6 global collaborators. Study-level results and caveats: Clinical and demographic metadata were provided uncurated, with the amount varying by source and participant.

The germline V end is reduced by 4 bases and the J end by 6 bases; junction bases left unmatched: 13. Reading from cysteine to phenylalanine, the CDR3 counts 17 amino acids. The DNA shown is the 51-base CDR3, in frame from base 1. The germline V gene yields MNHNS for CDR1 and SASEGT for CDR2. Collaborating institutions collected whole blood in K2EDTA tubes following their own protocols. For TCRbeta analysis, collaborators shipped samples as frozen whole blood, isolated PBMCs, or DNA extracted from either of those sample types. The immunoSEQ Assay, a bias-controlled multiplex PCR, was used to amplify TCRbeta CDR3 regions from genomic DNA. Per the authors' processing: Nucleated cell counts per sample were estimated from amplification of reference gene primers within the assay. To quantify the absolute abundance of each unique TCRbeta CDR3 rearrangement, sequence reads were collapsed and filtered. For each sample, productive Simpson clonality was calculated by taking the square root of Simpson's diversity index across productive rearrangements. TCRdb stores this immuneACCESS table with in-frame sequences only. Part of the clones is absent; in the studies checked, under half of the shortfall reflects unresolved V genes, and no reason is known for the rest. That table gives V, J and clone size, and the DNA gave D and trimming. The sample table contains about 43,000 clones; only one count was recorded for 80% to 90% of them. The top ten constitute 15% to 19% of the sample.

Sequenced: peripheral blood. The sequence was obtained from a man aged 60 to 75 with active COVID-19. The rearrangement combines TRBV6-1 with TRBJ1-1, with 11 bases aligning to TRBD1. DNA sequence: TGTGCCAGCAGTGCAGGGACAGGGGGTCGTCTAAGCGCTGAAGCTTTCTTT. Its amino acids are CASSAGTGGRLSAEAFF.